The 5 T cell receptor beta chains listed next were all sequenced from one sample in a study of metastatic and nonmetastatic thyroid tumors. TCRdb redid the clone calls on the PCR reads using MiXCR. The sample yields about 20,000 clones, more than 15% seen once. Until they underwent thyroid surgery, no patient had received any treatment. Material: tumor tissue. These receptors all come from a female donor with papillary thyroid cancer or a benign thyroid nodule (not recorded which). Some clones in this sample may be carry-over from other donors' samples.

This clone was seen repeatedly, ten times or more. This chain links TRBV20-1 with TRBJ1-1; 8 bases align to TRBD1. CDR1 is DFQATT, CDR2 SNEGSKA, per germline (reference sequence). With 2 bases clipped from V and 4 bases from J, the junction kept 6 bases outside the gene matches. CDR3 length equals 14 residues. The CDR3 sequence is CSARPGGRGTEAFF. The CDR3 DNA is TGCAGTGCTAGACCAGGGGGCAGGGGCACTGAAGCTTTCTTT.

The chain recombines TRBV7-3 with TRBJ2-7; TRBD1 might be the D (6 bases). Trimming took 7 bases from V and 6 from J, leaving 13 bases between them. This CDR3 comprises 12 residues. From germline, CDR1 is SGHTA and CDR2 FQGTGA. Here the CDR3 DNA reads TGTGCCAGCATCCGGGACATAACCGAGCAGTACTTC. Its translation: CASIRDITEQYF.

The sample holds many counts of this clone. CDR3 in DNA: TGTGCCAGCAGCCGTCTAGCGGGGGAACAAGAGACCCAGTACTTC. Protein product: CASSRLAGEQETQYF. The chain recombines TRBV7-3 with TRBJ2-5, with 10 bases lining up with TRBD2. Looked up from germline, CDR1 is SGHTA and CDR2 is FQGTGA. The CDR3 spans 15 residues. V lost 5 bases to trimming and J lost 2 bases; unmatched junction nucleotides: 5.

This rearrangement joins TRBV4-1 to TRBJ2-3; 10 bases match TRBD2. The V and J ends lost 6 bases and 3 bases, in that order; junction bases with no gene match: 3. Germline V CDR1 and CDR2: MGHRA, YSYEKL. This CDR3 is built from 14 residues. The CDR3 DNA sequence: TGCGCCAGCAGTCGGACTAGCGGAACAGATACGCAGTATTTT. As protein: CASSRTSGTDTQYF.

This clone was observed many times. V gene TRBV19 combines with J gene TRBJ2-7; 9 nucleotides align to TRBD1. Trimming at V came to 6 bases and at J to 7 bases, leaving 10 bases not matched to a gene. The germline V gene has CDR1 LNHDA and CDR2 SQIVND (reference sequence). The CDR3 length is 14 residues. The CDR3 protein is CASSSGTGSQEQYF. For the CDR3, the DNA is TGTGCCAGTAGCTCCGGGACAGGGTCACAAGAGCAGTACTTC.